The 21 T cell receptor beta chains listed next were all sequenced from one sample in a study of OX40 agonist ivuxolimab in advanced cancers. TCRdb keeps only in-frame clones here, not all; method: immunoSEQ multiplex PCR. The sample holds around 100,000 clones, just under 95% seen once. The specimen comprised CD4+ or CD8+ T cells sorted from blood, sampled in a trial of the OX40 agonist ivuxolimab. These receptors were collected from an adult with an advanced solid tumor such as melanoma, head and neck, liver or kidney cancer.

A note on this clone: The identical CDR3 is also encoded by other nucleotide sequences in the sample. This sequence joins TRBV7-2 and TRBJ2-3; D remains unclear. This CDR3 region has 13 residues. The germline V gene has CDR1 SGHTA and CDR2 FQGNSA. Between the trimmed V and J ends, which lost 0 bases and 4 bases, there was a span of 5 bases. The CDR3 here is CASSLAGPDTQYF. DNA of the CDR3: TGTGCCAGCAGCTTAGCCGGCCCAGATACGCAGTATTTT.

The rearrangement links TRBV18 to TRBJ2-1, with TRBD1 matching over 7 bases. Trimming removed 4 bases from V and 9 bases from J; junction bases left unmatched: 12. This CDR3 region has 15 residues. Germline assignment: CDR1 KGHSH and CDR2 LQKENI. DNA for the CDR3: TGTGCCAGCTCACGGTTAAGGGAGCCAGGGGGTGAGCAGTTCTTC. Its protein product is CASSRLREPGGEQFF.

V usage is TRBV6-5 and J usage is TRBJ1-4, with unresolved D. The ends were cut back, 4 bases at V and 5 bases at J, with 11 bases in the middle. The CDR3 runs 14 residues. Germline values: CDR1 MNHEY, CDR2 SVGAGI. CDR3 nucleotides: TGTGCCAGCAGTTCAGACGGCTTCAATGAAAAACTGTTTTTT. Translation: CASSSDGFNEKLFF.

CDR3 nucleotide sequence: TGTGCCAGCTCACCACCGGCCGGGACAGGCAATTACAATGAGCAGTTCTTC. It yields the protein CASSPPAGTGNYNEQFF. The chain employs TRBV18 and TRBJ2-1, with TRBD1 identical over 8 bases. Trimming took 0 bases from V and 4 from J; bases not matched to a gene: 8. Germline CDR1 KGHSH, CDR2 LQKENI. This CDR3 comprises 17 residues.

This chain links TRBV29-1 with TRBJ2-4; the match to TRBD2 covers 7 bases. This CDR3 has 13 residues. Germline V gene sequence: CDR1 SQVTM, CDR2 ANQGSEA. The V segment lost 2 bases and the J segment 4 bases; nucleotides outside the gene matches: 2. The CDR3, as DNA: TGCAGCGTTGAATCGGGGGGAAAAAACATTCAGTACTTC. It specifies CSVESGGKNIQYF.

The chain joins TRBV18 to TRBJ2-3, with 11 bases that match TRBD2. Trimming removed 4 bases from V and 3 bases from J; junction bases left unmatched: 3. The CDR3 is made up of 15 amino acids. The germline V gene encodes CDR1 KGHSH and CDR2 LQKENI. This CDR3 is CASSLLAGGTDTQYF. CDR3 bases: TGTGCCAGCTCACTCTTAGCGGGAGGGACAGATACGCAGTATTTT.

V is TRBV19 and J is TRBJ1-1, with TRBD1 as a possible D gene (5 bases). This CDR3 is built from 14 residues. In germline, CDR1 is LNHDA, CDR2 SQIVND (reference sequence). The V end lost 5 bases, the J end lost 4 bases, and 14 bases lay between the germline ends. The CDR3 is CASSLKQAFTEAFF. Written as DNA, the CDR3 is TGTGCCAGTAGTCTCAAACAGGCCTTCACTGAAGCTTTCTTT.

This rearrangement joins TRBV10-3 to TRBJ2-3, with 9 bases aligning to TRBD2. The trim removed 6 bases at V and 6 bases at J, leaving 7 bases unmatched. The germline V gene has CDR1 ENHRY and CDR2 SYGVKD. This CDR3 spans 14 amino acids. CDR3 DNA sequence: TGTGCCATCAGCGCCGGGACTAGCAAGGATACGCAGTATTTT. Protein: CAISAGTSKDTQYF.

The gene calls are TRBV9 and TRBJ2-1; 7 bases map to TRBD1. V was pared by 4 bases and J by 3 bases, with 4 bases of the junction left unmatched. The CDR3 totals 14 residues. Per germline, CDR1 SGDLS and CDR2 YYNGEE. CDR3: CASSQQGFYNEQFF. DNA for the CDR3: TGTGCCAGCAGCCAACAGGGGTTCTACAATGAGCAGTTCTTC.

V usage is TRBV5-1 and J usage is TRBJ2-1; D is unclear. The CDR3 covers 15 residues. Germline CDR1 is SGHRS and CDR2 is YFSETQ. V was shortened by 1 base and J by 5 bases, with 13 bases between the two germline ends. The CDR3 bases are TGCGCCAGCAGCTTGATCCCTCAATGGGACAATGAGCAGTTCTTC. It yields the protein CASSLIPQWDNEQFF.

This sequence joins TRBV6-1 and TRBJ2-7; 7 bases are shared with TRBD2. CDR1 and CDR2 from the germline V gene are MNHNS and SASEGT. The ends lost 0 bases at V and 1 base at J; junction bases unmatched: 0. There are 14 residues in the CDR3. The CDR3 is CASSEAGGSYEQYV. The DNA of the CDR3 is TGTGCCAGCAGTGAAGCGGGGGGGTCCTACGAGCAGTACGTC.

Only one count was recorded for this clone. The J gene is TRBJ2-1, the V gene TRBV30, with D hard to call. Trimming shortened V by 5 bases and J by 7 bases, and 21 bases separated the two germline ends. The CDR3 covers 15 residues. Looked up from germline, CDR1 is GTSNPN and CDR2 is SVGIG (reference sequence). Here the CDR3 reads CAWVSGLTPRNEQFF. Written as DNA, the CDR3 is TGTGCCTGGGTTTCGGGTCTCACGCCCAGAAATGAGCAGTTCTTC.

The J gene is TRBJ2-1, the V gene TRBV19; 15 bases agree with TRBD2. V dropped 1 base and J dropped 10; count of bases not matched to a gene: 2. CDR3 length equals 15 residues. The germline CDR1 and CDR2 sequences are LNHDA and SQIVND (reference sequence). CDR3 sequence: CASSIAGTSGREQFF. The DNA for the CDR3 is TGTGCCAGTAGTATAGCCGGGACTAGCGGGAGGGAGCAGTTCTTC.

The chain has TRBV5-8 and TRBJ1-5, with a possible D match to TRBD1 (6 bases). V lost 0 bases and J lost 3, with 10 bases in between. This CDR3 has 15 amino acids. Germline CDR1 reads SGHTS; CDR2 reads YDEGEE. The CDR3: CASSLDGGSNQPQHF. In DNA, the CDR3 is TGTGCCAGCAGCTTGGATGGGGGCTCCAATCAGCCCCAGCATTTT.

The rearrangement links TRBV28 to TRBJ1-6; 8 nucleotides agree with TRBD1. There are 17 residues in the CDR3. CDR1 is MDHEN, CDR2 SYDVKM, per germline. J lost 10 bases, V lost 3 bases, and 14 bases had no gene match. The CDR3 region has the DNA TGTGCCAGCAGTTTTACGCAGGGGGCGCGCTGGAAATCACCCCTCCACTTT. It is translated as CASSFTQGARWKSPLHF. The whole variable domain, remainder taken from reference TRBV28 and TRBJ1-6, is DVKVTQSSRYLVKRTGEKVFLECVQDMDHENMFWYRQDPGLGLRLIYFSYDVKMKEKGDIPEGYSVSREKKERFSLILESASTNQTSMYLCASSFTQGARWKSPLHFGNGTRLTVT.

Note on this clone: Other DNA sequences in this sample translate to the same CDR3. V and J are TRBV18 and TRBJ2-3, with D perhaps assigned TRBD1 or TRBD2 (5 bases each). Germline V gene data show CDR1 as KGHSH and CDR2 as LQKENI. V was clipped by 0 bases and J by 4 bases, with 5 bases between them. The CDR3 has 13 residues. The CDR3 is CASSPPGADTQYF. For the CDR3, the DNA is TGTGCCAGCTCACCACCGGGGGCAGATACGCAGTATTTT.

The rearrangement links TRBV9 to TRBJ2-1; 8 bases match TRBD2. CDR3 length equals 16 residues. Trimming cost V 1 base and J 2 bases; bases outside gene matches: 5. Germline V gene sequence: CDR1 SGDLS, CDR2 YYNGEE. CDR3 region: CASSVLGTSTYNEQFF. CDR3 nucleotides: TGTGCCAGCAGCGTATTAGGGACTAGTACCTACAATGAGCAGTTCTTC.

The chain links TRBV7-5 to TRBJ2-7; the D call in the table, TRBD2, was not verified against the DNA. TRBV7-5 constitutes a pseudogene. The CDR3 has 13 residues. The CDR3 bases are TGTGCCAGAAGCTTAGGGGATACCCGAGGGAGTTTCGTC. It specifies CARSLGDTRGSFV.

This chain links TRBV2 with TRBJ1-5; D gene uncertain. Germline values: CDR1 SNHLY, CDR2 FYNNEI. V shed 6 bases and J shed 5 bases, with 14 bases lying between them. This CDR3 region has 14 residues. The chain's CDR3 is CASREARRDQPQHF. The CDR3 DNA follows: TGTGCCAGCAGAGAGGCCCGGAGGGATCAGCCCCAGCATTTT.

The chain carries TRBV6-6 and TRBJ1-6; D remains unclear. The CDR3 is 15 residues long. Between the trimmed V and J ends, which lost 0 bases and 7 bases, there was a span of 10 bases. Germline assignment: CDR1 MNHNY and CDR2 SVGAGI (reference sequence). Here the CDR3 reads CASSYSQTGNSPLHF. For the CDR3, the DNA is TGTGCCAGCAGTTACTCTCAGACGGGAAATTCACCCCTCCACTTT.

The genes are TRBV4-3 and TRBJ1-3; D gene uncertain. V was cut by 5 bases and J by 8 bases, with 13 bases left in between. The CDR3 extends over 13 amino acids. In germline, CDR1 is LGHNA, CDR2 YSLEER. CDR3 DNA sequence: TGCGCCAGCAGCAATCAAGACGGGGACACCATATATTTT. Its protein product is CASSNQDGDTIYF.